This is a list of T cell receptor beta chains from one sample in a study of T cell responses to AZD1222 COVID-19 vaccine. Sequencing used immunoSEQ multiplex PCR; TCRdb keeps in-frame clones, though not all of them. Counted here are around 120,000 clones, roughly 91% occurring once; the ten biggest clones make up 1% to 1.5%. The specimen comprised peripheral blood, sampled on day 0 of AZD1222 vaccination. The source of these receptors is an adult in good health. The CDR3 runs from the conserved cysteine through the conserved F or W. D genes are given only for firm matches. Clone size appears in some rows only: once, few, many, or a class for an expanded clone.

15	.	.	TRBV4-2	TRBJ1-5	CASSEKGGSNQPQHF	TGTGCCAGCAGCGAAAAAGGGGGGAGCAATCAGCCCCAGCATTTT
18	.	TRBD1	TRBV13	TRBJ1-5	CASSLGAGTGGLDQPQHF	TGTGCCAGCAGCTTAGGAGCCGGGACAGGGGGCCTAGATCAGCCCCAGCATTTT
14	.	.	TRBV15	TRBJ2-5	CATSSPRGGETQYF	TGTGCCACCAGCAGCCCCAGGGGAGGGGAGACCCAGTACTTC
16	.	.	TRBV4-2	TRBJ2-5	CASSQEFAGHQETQYF	TGTGCCAGCAGCCAAGAATTCGCAGGCCACCAAGAGACCCAGTACTTC
15	.	.	TRBV18	TRBJ1-4	CANSPPTGEGEKLFF	TGTGCCAACTCACCACCGACAGGAGAGGGAGAAAAACTGTTTTTT
15	.	TRBD1	TRBV7-9	TRBJ1-1	CASSLDGAGQGKAFF	TGTGCCAGCAGCTTAGATGGCGCCGGACAGGGGAAAGCTTTCTTT
13	.	.	TRBV5-4	TRBJ1-2	CASSLESNYGYTF	TGTGCCAGCAGCTTAGAGTCGAACTATGGCTACACCTTC
15	.	TRBD2	TRBV5-6	TRBJ2-7	CASSPLGGTPHEQYF	TGTGCCAGCAGTCCTTTGGGGGGGACGCCGCACGAGCAGTACTTC
13	.	.	TRBV6-1	TRBJ1-2	CASSENEAYGYTF	TGTGCCAGCAGTGAAAATGAAGCCTATGGCTACACCTTC
15	.	TRBD1	TRBV19	TRBJ2-2	CASSIMGQHTGELFF	TGTGCCAGTAGTATTATGGGACAGCACACCGGGGAGCTGTTTTTT
18	.	.	TRBV7-9	TRBJ1-6	CASSPGPLLGSYNSPLHF	TGTGCCAGCAGCCCGGGACCATTATTAGGGTCCTATAATTCACCCCTCCACTTT
17	.	.	TRBV24-1	TRBJ1-5	CATSAPAGKYSNQPQHF	TGTGCCACCAGTGCCCCAGCAGGTAAATATAGCAATCAGCCCCAGCATTTT
13	.	.	TRBV6-5	TRBJ1-1	CASHREGGTEAFF	TGTGCCAGCCACCGGGAGGGGGGCACTGAAGCTTTCTTT
12	.	.	TRBV2	TRBJ2-3	CASSEGHGEQYF	TGTGCCAGCAGTGAGGGTCATGGGGAGCAGTATTTT
14	.	.	TRBV7-2	TRBJ1-2	CASVKGDPIYGYTF	TGTGCCAGCGTAAAGGGGGACCCGATCTATGGCTACACCTTC
16	few	TRBD1	TRBV19	TRBJ1-1	CASSMGDRVSNTEAFF	TGTGCCAGTAGTATGGGGGACAGGGTGTCGAACACTGAAGCTTTCTTT
14	.	.	TRBV30	TRBJ1-5	CAWSVGVGNQPQHF	TGTGCCTGGAGTGTAGGAGTCGGCAATCAGCCCCAGCATTTT
13	.	.	TRBV12-3/TRBV12-4	TRBJ1-2	CASSLAGTYGYTF	TGTGCCAGCAGTTTGGCAGGGACCTATGGCTACACCTTC
11	.	.	TRBV29-1	TRBJ1-2	CSVHSSGANTF	TGCAGCGTCCACTCGTCCGGGGCAAACACCTTC
10	.	.	TRBV29-1	TRBJ1-2	CSVEQGGYTF	TGCAGCGTTGAACAGGGCGGCTACACCTTC
15	.	TRBD1	TRBV6-4	TRBJ1-2	CASSDAPDRGGGYTF	TGTGCCAGCAGTGACGCCCCGGACAGGGGAGGTGGCTACACCTTC
16	.	TRBD2	TRBV30	TRBJ2-2	CAWSVGLAGLTGELFF	TGTGCCTGGAGTGTGGGTCTAGCGGGCCTCACCGGGGAGCTGTTTTTT
14	.	.	TRBV15	TRBJ1-2	CATSDGGPNYGYTF	TGTGCCACAAGCGACGGGGGCCCTAACTATGGCTACACCTTC
14	few	.	TRBV21-1	TRBJ2-7	CASDRGVPFYEQYF	TGTGCCAGCGACCGAGGGGTACCCTTCTACGAGCAGTACTTC
15	.	.	TRBV4-2	TRBJ1-3	CASSQDQLEGNTIYF	TGTGCCAGCAGCCAAGACCAACTGGAGGGAAACACCATATATTTT
14	once	.	TRBV30	TRBJ1-3	CATSPRRGGNTIYF	TGTGCCACCTCTCCCCGGAGAGGTGGAAACACCATATATTTT
13	few	.	TRBV2	TRBJ2-7	CASVTGKMWEQYF	TGTGCCAGCGTCACAGGCAAAATGTGGGAGCAGTACTTC
16	.	.	TRBV7-2	TRBJ2-7	CASSFPRDHPSYEQYF	TGTGCCAGCAGCTTCCCTAGGGACCACCCGTCCTACGAGCAGTACTTC
16	.	.	TRBV7-2	TRBJ2-3	CASSLGTGLLTDTQYF	TGTGCCAGCAGCTTAGGAACAGGACTACTCACAGATACGCAGTATTTT
15	.	.	TRBV19	TRBJ2-5	CASSIDPRSQETQYF	TGTGCCAGTAGTATAGACCCACGAAGCCAAGAGACCCAGTACTTC
14	.	.	TRBV28	TRBJ1-4	CASSSSRGSEKLFF	TGTGCCAGCAGTTCCTCAAGGGGCAGCGAAAAACTGTTTTTT
15	.	TRBD2	TRBV6-5	TRBJ2-7	CASSYSAGSSYEQYF	TGTGCCAGCAGTTACTCAGCGGGGAGCTCCTACGAGCAGTACTTC
11	many	.	TRBV19	TRBJ1-1	CASSINTEAFF	TGTGCCAGTAGTATAAACACTGAAGCTTTCTTT
13	.	.	TRBV7-9	TRBJ1-2	CASRSNAAGGYTF	TGTGCCAGCAGGTCAAATGCGGCGGGTGGCTACACCTTC
15	.	.	TRBV29-1	TRBJ2-3	CSAHRSYSSTDTQYF	TGCAGCGCCCACAGGAGCTACTCTAGCACAGATACGCAGTATTTT
12	.	.	TRBV6-6	TRBJ2-3	CASRLSTDTQYF	TGTGCCAGCAGGCTCAGCACAGATACGCAGTATTTT
13	.	.	TRBV9	TRBJ1-1	CASSPGGRTEAFF	TGTGCCAGCAGCCCTGGGGGGCGAACTGAAGCTTTCTTT
13	.	.	TRBV11-1	TRBJ2-1	CASSPPGGNEQFF	TGTGCCAGCAGTCCACCTGGGGGAAATGAGCAGTTCTTC
14	.	.	TRBV7-2	TRBJ2-5	CASSLGAGRETQYF	TGTGCCAGCAGCTTAGGGGCAGGGAGGGAGACCCAGTACTTC
15	.	.	TRBV19	TRBJ2-7	CASSSYLVSSYEQYF	TGTGCCAGTAGTTCGTACCTGGTAAGCTCCTACGAGCAGTACTTC
16	.	.	TRBV6-2/TRBV6-3	TRBJ1-1	CASSPRTTGRRAEAFF	TGTGCCAGCAGCCCTAGAACTACAGGGAGGAGGGCTGAAGCTTTCTTT
17	.	.	TRBV4-1	TRBJ1-5	CASSQDLGFVGNQPQHF	TGCGCCAGCAGCCAAGATCTGGGGTTTGTGGGCAATCAGCCCCAGCATTTT
14	.	TRBD1	TRBV11-3	TRBJ2-1	CASSLPTGANEQFF	TGTGCCAGCAGCTTACCGACAGGGGCCAATGAGCAGTTCTTC
14	.	TRBD1	TRBV10-1	TRBJ1-1	CASGETGYNTEAFF	TGCGCCAGCGGGGAGACAGGGTATAACACTGAAGCTTTCTTT
15	.	.	TRBV19	TRBJ1-3	CASSPRGSSGNTIYF	TGTGCCAGTAGCCCCCGAGGGAGCTCTGGAAACACCATATATTTT
16	.	TRBD1	TRBV5-1	TRBJ2-7	CASSFRDSAKIYEQYF	TGCGCCAGCAGCTTCCGGGACAGTGCTAAGATCTACGAGCAGTACTTC